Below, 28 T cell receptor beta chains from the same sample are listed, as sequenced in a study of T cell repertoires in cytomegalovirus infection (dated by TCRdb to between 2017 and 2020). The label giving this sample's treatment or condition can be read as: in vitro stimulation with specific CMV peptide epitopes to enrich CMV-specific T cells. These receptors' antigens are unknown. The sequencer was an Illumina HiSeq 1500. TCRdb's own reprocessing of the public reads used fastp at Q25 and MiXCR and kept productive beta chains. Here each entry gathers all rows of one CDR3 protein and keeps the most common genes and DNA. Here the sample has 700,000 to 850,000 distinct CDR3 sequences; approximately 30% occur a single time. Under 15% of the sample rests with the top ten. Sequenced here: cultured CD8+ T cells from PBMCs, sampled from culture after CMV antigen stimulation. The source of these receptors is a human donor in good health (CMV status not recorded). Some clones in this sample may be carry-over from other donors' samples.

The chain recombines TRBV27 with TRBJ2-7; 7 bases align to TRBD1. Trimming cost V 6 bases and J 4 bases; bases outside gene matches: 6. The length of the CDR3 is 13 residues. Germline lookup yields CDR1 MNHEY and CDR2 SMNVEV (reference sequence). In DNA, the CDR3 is TGTGCCAGCAGCCACGGCAGGGGGTACGAGCAGTACGTC. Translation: CASSHGRGYEQYV.

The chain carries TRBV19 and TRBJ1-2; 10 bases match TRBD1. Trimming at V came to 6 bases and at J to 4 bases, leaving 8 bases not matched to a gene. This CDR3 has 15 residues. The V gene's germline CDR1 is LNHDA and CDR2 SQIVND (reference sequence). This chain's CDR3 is CASSDSGTGAYGYTF. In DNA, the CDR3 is TGTGCCAGTAGCGACTCCGGGACAGGGGCCTATGGCTACACCTTC.

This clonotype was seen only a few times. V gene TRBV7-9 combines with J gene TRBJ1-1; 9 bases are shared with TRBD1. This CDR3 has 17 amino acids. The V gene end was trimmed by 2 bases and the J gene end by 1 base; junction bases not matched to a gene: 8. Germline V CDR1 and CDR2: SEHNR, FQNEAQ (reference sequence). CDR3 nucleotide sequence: TGTGCCAGCAGCTTACTTGAGGGACAGGGATCGAACACTGAAGCTTTCTTT. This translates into CASSLLEGQGSNTEAFF.

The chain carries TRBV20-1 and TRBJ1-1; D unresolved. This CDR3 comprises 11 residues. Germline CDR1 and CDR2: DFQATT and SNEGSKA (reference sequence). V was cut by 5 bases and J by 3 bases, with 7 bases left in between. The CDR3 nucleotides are TGCAGTGCTGATGAGGACACTGAAGCTTTCTTT. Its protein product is CSADEDTEAFF.

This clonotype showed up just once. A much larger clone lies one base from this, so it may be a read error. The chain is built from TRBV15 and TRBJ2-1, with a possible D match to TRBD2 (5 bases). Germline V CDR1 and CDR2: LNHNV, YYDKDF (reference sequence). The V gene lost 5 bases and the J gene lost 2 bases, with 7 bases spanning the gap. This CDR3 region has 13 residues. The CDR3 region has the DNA TGTGCCACCAGCCCCGGGACCTACAATGAGCAGTTCTTC. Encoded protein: CATSPGTYNEQFF.

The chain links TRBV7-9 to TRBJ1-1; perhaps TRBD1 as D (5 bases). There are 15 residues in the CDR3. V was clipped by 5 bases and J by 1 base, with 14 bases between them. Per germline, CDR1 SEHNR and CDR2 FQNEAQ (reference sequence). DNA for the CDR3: TGTGCCAGCAGCCGTCCATTAGGGACGAACACTGAAGCTTTCTTT. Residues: CASSRPLGTNTEAFF.

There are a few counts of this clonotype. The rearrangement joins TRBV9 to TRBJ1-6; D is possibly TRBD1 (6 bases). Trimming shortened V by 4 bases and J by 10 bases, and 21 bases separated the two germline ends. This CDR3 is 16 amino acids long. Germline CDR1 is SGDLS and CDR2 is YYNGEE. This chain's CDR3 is CASSRIEQGIQSPLHF. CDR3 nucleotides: TGTGCCAGCAGCAGAATCGAACAGGGAATTCAATCACCCCTCCACTTT.

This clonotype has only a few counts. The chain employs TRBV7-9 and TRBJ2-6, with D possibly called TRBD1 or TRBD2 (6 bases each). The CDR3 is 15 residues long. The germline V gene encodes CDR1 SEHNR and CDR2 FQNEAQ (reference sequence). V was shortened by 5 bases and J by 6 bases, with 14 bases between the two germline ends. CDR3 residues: CASSPAGQTANVLTF. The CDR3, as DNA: TGTGCCAGCAGCCCCGCGGGACAAACGGCCAACGTCCTGACTTTC.

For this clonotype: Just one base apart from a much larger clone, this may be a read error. This chain's CDR3 is CANRPGPNTEAFF. For the CDR3, the DNA is TGTGCCAACAGACCGGGACCCAACACTGAAGCTTTCTTT. The rearrangement uses TRBV12-3 or TRBV12-4 and TRBJ1-1, with D perhaps TRBD1 (5 bases). The CDR3 covers 13 residues. V gave up 10 bases and J gave up 2 bases, with 14 bases separating them.

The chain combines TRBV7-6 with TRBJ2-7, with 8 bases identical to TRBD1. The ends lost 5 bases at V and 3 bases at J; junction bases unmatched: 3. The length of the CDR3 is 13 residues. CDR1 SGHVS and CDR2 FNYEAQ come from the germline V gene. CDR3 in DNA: TGTGCCAGCAGCCGGACAGGGATCTACGAGCAGTACTTC. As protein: CASSRTGIYEQYF.

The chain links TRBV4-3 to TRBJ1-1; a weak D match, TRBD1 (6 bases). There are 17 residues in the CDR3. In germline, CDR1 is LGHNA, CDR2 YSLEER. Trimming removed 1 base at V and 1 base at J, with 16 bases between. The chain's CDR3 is CASSQGGTTKRNTEAFF. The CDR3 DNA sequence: TGCGCCAGCAGCCAAGGAGGGACAACCAAAAGGAACACTGAAGCTTTCTTT.

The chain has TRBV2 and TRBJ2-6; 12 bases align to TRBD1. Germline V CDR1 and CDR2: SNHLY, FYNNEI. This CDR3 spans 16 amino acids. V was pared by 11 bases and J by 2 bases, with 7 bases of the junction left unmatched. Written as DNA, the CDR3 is TGTGCCGCGAAGGGACAGGGGGCGCCTGGGGCCAACGTCCTGACTTTC. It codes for CAAKGQGAPGANVLTF.

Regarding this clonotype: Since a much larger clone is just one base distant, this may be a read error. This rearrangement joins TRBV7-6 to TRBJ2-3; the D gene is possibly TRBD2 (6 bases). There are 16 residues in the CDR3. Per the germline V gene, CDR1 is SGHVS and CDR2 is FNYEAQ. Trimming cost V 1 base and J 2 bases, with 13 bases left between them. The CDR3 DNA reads TGTGCCAGCAGCTTAGGGGGGGACGGGTACACAGATACGCAGTATTTT. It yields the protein CASSLGGDGYTDTQYF. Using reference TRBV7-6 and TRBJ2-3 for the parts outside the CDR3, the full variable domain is GAGVSQSPRYKVTKRGQDVALRCDPISGHVSLYWYRQALGQGPEFLTYFNYEAQQDKSGLPNDRFSAERPEGSISTLTIQRTEQRDSAMYRCASSLGGDGYTDTQYFGPGTRLTVL.

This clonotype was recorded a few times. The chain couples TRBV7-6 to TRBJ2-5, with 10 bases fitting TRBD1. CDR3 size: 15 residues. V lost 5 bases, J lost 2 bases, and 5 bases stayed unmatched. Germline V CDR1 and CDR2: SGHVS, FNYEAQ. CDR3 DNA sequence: TGTGCCAGCAGCGAAGGGACAGGGGTGCAAGAGACCCAGTACTTC. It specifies CASSEGTGVQETQYF.

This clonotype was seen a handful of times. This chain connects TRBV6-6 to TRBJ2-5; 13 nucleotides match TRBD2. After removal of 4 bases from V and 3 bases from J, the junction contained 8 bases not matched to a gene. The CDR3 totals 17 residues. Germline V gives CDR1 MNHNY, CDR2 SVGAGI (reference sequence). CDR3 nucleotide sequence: TGTGCCAGCAGTTGGTTGACTAGCGGGGGGACTGAAGAGACCCAGTACTTC. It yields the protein CASSWLTSGGTEETQYF.

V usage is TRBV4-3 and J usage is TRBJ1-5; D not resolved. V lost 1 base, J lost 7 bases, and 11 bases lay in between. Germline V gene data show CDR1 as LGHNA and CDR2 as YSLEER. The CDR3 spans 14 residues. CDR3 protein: CASSQVTGNQPQHF. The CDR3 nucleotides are TGCGCCAGCAGCCAAGTAACGGGGAACCAGCCCCAGCATTTT.

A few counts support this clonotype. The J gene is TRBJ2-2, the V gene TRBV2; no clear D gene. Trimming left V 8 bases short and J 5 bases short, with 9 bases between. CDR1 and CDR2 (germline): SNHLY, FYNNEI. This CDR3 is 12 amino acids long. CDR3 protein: CASDQPTGELFF. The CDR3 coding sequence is TGTGCCAGCGATCAACCGACCGGGGAGCTGTTTTTT.

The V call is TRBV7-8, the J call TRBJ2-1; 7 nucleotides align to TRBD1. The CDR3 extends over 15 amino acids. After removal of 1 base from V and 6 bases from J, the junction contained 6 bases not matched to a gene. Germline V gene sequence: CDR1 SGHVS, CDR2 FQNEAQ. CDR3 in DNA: TGTGCCAGCAGCTTAGAGGGGGCCTTGGTCAATGAGCAGTTCTTC. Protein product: CASSLEGALVNEQFF.

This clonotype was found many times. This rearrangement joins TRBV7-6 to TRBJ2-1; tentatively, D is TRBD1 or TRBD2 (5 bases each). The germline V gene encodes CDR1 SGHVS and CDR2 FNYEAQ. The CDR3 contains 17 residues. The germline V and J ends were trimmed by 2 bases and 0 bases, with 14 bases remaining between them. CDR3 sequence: CASSLPGPLGSYNEQFF. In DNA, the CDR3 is TGTGCCAGCAGCTTACCGGGGCCTTTAGGCTCCTACAATGAGCAGTTCTTC.

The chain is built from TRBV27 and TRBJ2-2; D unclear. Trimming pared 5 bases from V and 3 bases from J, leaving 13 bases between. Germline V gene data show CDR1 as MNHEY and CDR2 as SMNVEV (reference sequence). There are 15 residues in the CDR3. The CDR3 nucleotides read TGTGCCAGCAGTACTAACAGTCGCGACACCGGGGAGCTGTTTTTT. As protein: CASSTNSRDTGELFF.

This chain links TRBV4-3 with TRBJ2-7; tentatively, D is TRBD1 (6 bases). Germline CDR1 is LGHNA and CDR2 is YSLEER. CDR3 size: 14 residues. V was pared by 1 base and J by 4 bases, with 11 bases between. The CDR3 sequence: CASSQGMGAYEQYV. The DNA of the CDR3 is TGCGCCAGCAGCCAAGGGATGGGGGCGTACGAGCAGTACGTC.

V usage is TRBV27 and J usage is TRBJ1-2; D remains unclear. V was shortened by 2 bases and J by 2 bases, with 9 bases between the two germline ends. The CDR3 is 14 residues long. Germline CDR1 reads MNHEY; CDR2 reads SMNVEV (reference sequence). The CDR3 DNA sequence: TGTGCCAGCAGTTTAAGCGGGATGAACTATGGCTACACCTTC. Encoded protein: CASSLSGMNYGYTF.

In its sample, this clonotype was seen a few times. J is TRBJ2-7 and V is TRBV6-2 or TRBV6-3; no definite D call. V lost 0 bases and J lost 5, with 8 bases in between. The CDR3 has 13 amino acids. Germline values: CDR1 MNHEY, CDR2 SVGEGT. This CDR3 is CASSYSGIHEQYF. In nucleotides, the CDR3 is TGTGCCAGCAGTTACTCGGGAATCCACGAGCAGTACTTC.

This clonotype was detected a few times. The DNA for the CDR3 is TGTGCCAGCAGTTTTCGAGACAGGGACCGCCTATGGGACACTGAAGCTTTCTTT. Translating it yields CASSFRDRDRLWDTEAFF. The chain uses TRBV27 and TRBJ1-1; TRBD1 agrees at 7 bases. V gave up 3 bases and J gave up 3 bases; unmatched junction bases: 16. Per the germline V gene, CDR1 is MNHEY and CDR2 is SMNVEV (reference sequence). The CDR3 contains 18 residues.

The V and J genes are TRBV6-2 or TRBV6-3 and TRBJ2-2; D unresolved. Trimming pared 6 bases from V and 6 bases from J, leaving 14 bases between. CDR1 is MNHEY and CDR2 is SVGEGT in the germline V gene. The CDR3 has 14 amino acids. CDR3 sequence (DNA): TGTGCCAGCAGACGATTGGGCAGCCCCGGGGAGCTGTTTTTT. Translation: CASRRLGSPGELFF.

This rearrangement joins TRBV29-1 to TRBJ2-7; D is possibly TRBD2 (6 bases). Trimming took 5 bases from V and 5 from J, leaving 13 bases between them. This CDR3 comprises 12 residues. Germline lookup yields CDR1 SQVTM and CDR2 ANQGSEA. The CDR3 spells CSVILAGNEQYF. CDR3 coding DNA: TGCAGCGTTATTCTGGCGGGAAACGAGCAGTACTTC.

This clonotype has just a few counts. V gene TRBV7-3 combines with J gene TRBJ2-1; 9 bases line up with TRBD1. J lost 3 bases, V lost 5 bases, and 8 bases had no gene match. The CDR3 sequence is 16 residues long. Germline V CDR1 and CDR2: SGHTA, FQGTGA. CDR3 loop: CASSLGTGWDYNEQFF. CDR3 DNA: TGTGCCAGCAGCCTTGGGACAGGGTGGGACTACAATGAGCAGTTCTTC.

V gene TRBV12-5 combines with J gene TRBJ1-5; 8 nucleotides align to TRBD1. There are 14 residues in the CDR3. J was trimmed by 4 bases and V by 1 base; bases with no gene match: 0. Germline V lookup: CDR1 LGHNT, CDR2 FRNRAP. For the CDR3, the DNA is TGTGCTAGTGGTTTGGGGACAGGGAATCAGCCCCAGCATTTT. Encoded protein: CASGLGTGNQPQHF.